Given below is one TCR beta chain in context. The sequenced template was cDNA made from the entire isolated RNA. Produced via immunoSEQ multiplex PCR; TCRdb's table is partial and in-frame only. This table holds under 900,000 clones, 15% to 20% found once. This CDR3 comprises 16 residues. Germline values: CDR1 SGHRS, CDR2 YFSETQ. J was trimmed by 6 bases and V by 1 base; bases with no gene match: 11. The data were taken from a study of beta chain features in type 1 diabetes. This sequence was found in a woman under 30 in good health. The sample taken for sequencing was naive CD4+ T cells from blood. The chain carries TRBV5-1 and TRBJ2-7, with 9 bases that match TRBD1. Here the CDR3 reads CASSLSFWTGVAEQYF. The CDR3 nucleotides read TGCGCCAGCAGCTTGTCCTTCTGGACAGGGGTAGCCGAGCAGTACTTC.